The clone carrying this T cell receptor (beta chain) occurred once. Methods used by the authors: Reference gene primer amplification yielded estimated nucleated cell counts. Data came from immunoSEQ multiplex PCR; TCRdb stores just in-frame clones and leaves some out. V, J and clone size are those of that table, while D and trimming were read from the DNA. The data contain about 200,000 clones, roughly 80% of them singletons. This sample is part of a study of blood T cell repertoires in COVID-19. This receptor was taken from a woman of 80 years or more with acute or convalescent COVID-19. Sequencing was carried out using peripheral blood.

The CDR3 region has the DNA TGTGCCAGCACGACAGGGATTGAGCAGTTCTTC. Translating it yields CASTTGIEQFF. The chain recombines TRBV6-5 with TRBJ2-1; 7 bases are shared with TRBD1. CDR3 length equals 11 residues. Germline V gives CDR1 MNHEY, CDR2 SVGAGI. Trimming took 7 bases from V and 9 from J; bases not matched to a gene: 3.